These 17 T cell receptor beta chains came from one sample sequenced in a study of blood T cell repertoires in COVID-19. The table came from immunoSEQ multiplex PCR; TCRdb's copy has only in-frame clones and leaves some out. Of around 150,000 clones in the sample, around 80% are singletons; the top ten hold approximately 16%. Sequencing input: peripheral blood. These receptors were obtained from a man between 45 and 60 years old with acute or convalescent COVID-19.

The chain uses TRBV2 and TRBJ1-2; D not certain. In germline, CDR1 is SNHLY, CDR2 FYNNEI. CDR3 length equals 13 residues. The V and J ends lost 4 bases and 4 bases respectively, with 10 bases between them. The CDR3 region is CASSGGETYGYTF. The CDR3 region has the DNA TGTGCCAGCAGTGGGGGAGAAACCTATGGCTACACCTTC.

The chain combines TRBV7-9 with TRBJ1-4; D might be TRBD1 (6 bases). Trimming took off 5 bases at V and 0 bases at J, with 10 bases between the two ends. The germline CDR1 and CDR2 sequences are SEHNR and FQNEAQ (reference sequence). This CDR3 contains 15 residues. The CDR3 nucleotides read TGTGCCAGCAGCCGGGACACAGCAACTAATGAAAAACTGTTTTTT. Its protein product is CASSRDTATNEKLFF.

This clone was observed once. The J gene is TRBJ2-5, the V gene TRBV5-1, with TRBD2 identical over 7 bases. The CDR3 covers 13 residues. Germline CDR1 and CDR2: SGHRS and YFSETQ. Unmatched junction bases numbered 3, after V lost 2 bases and J lost 5 bases. The chain's CDR3 is CASSFMGGETQYF. The CDR3 DNA reads as TGCGCCAGCAGCTTTATGGGAGGGGAGACCCAGTACTTC.

The chain combines TRBV12-5 with TRBJ2-3; TRBD2 matches at 8 bases. The V and J ends lost 2 bases and 5 bases, in that order; junction bases with no gene match: 6. Germline V gene data show CDR1 as LGHNT and CDR2 as FRNRAP. This CDR3 contains 15 residues. CDR3 nucleotide sequence: TGTGCTAGTGGTTTGAGCGGACTAGCAGGAGATACGCAGTATTTT. This translates into CASGLSGLAGDTQYF.

The rearrangement uses TRBV5-1 and TRBJ1-3; D is possibly TRBD1 (6 bases). The germline V gene encodes CDR1 SGHRS and CDR2 YFSETQ. This CDR3 has 17 amino acids. Trimming shortened V by 4 bases and J by 0 bases, and 17 bases separated the two germline ends. CDR3 loop: CASSTIGQTLSGNTIYF. The CDR3 nucleotides are TGCGCCAGCAGCACCATCGGACAGACTCTCTCTGGAAACACCATATATTTT.

The rearrangement links TRBV2 to TRBJ1-1; D uncertain. The germline CDR1 and CDR2 sequences are SNHLY and FYNNEI. The CDR3 is 13 residues long. The V end lost 2 bases, the J end lost 5 bases, and 9 bases lay between the germline ends. CDR3 in amino acids: CASSELGETEAFF. The CDR3 DNA is TGTGCCAGCAGTGAATTGGGCGAGACTGAAGCTTTCTTT. The full variable domain, completed using reference TRBV2 and TRBJ1-1, is EPEVTQTPSHQVTQMGQEVILRCVPISNHLYFYWYRQILGQKVEFLVSFYNNEISEKSEIFDDQFSVERPDGSNFTLKIRSTKLEDSAMYFCASSELGETEAFFGQGTRLTVV.

V and J are TRBV2 and TRBJ1-2; 10 bases align to TRBD1. J gave up 6 bases and V 8 bases, and 6 bases lay outside the gene matches. Germline V lookup: CDR1 SNHLY, CDR2 FYNNEI. This CDR3 has 13 amino acids. The CDR3 nucleotides read TGTGCCAGCGGGGGACAGGGGACGGATGGCTACACCTTC. This translates into CASGGQGTDGYTF. Variable domain in full (rest from reference TRBV2 and TRBJ1-2): EPEVTQTPSHQVTQMGQEVILRCVPISNHLYFYWYRQILGQKVEFLVSFYNNEISEKSEIFDDQFSVERPDGSNFTLKIRSTKLEDSAMYFCASGGQGTDGYTFGSGTRLTVV.

This clone has only one observation. DNA for the CDR3: TGTGCCAGCAGATATATACAGGGGGTTAACACTGAAGCTTTCTTT. Its translation is CASRYIQGVNTEAFF. The chain uses TRBV7-2 and TRBJ1-1, with 8 nucleotides matching TRBD1. V dropped 6 bases and J dropped 2; count of bases not matched to a gene: 8. From germline, CDR1 is SGHTA and CDR2 FQGNSA. The CDR3 consists of 15 residues.

The chain links TRBV6-1 to TRBJ1-3, with 7 bases matching TRBD1. The germline V gene has CDR1 MNHNS and CDR2 SASEGT. This CDR3 region has 16 residues. Trimming took 3 bases from V and 0 from J; bases not matched to a gene: 5. CDR3 amino acids: CASSDDRVISGNTIYF. As DNA, the CDR3 is TGTGCCAGCAGTGATGACAGGGTAATCTCTGGAAACACCATATATTTT.

The chain uses TRBV10-1 and TRBJ2-1; 10 bases fit TRBD2. Per germline, CDR1 WNHNN and CDR2 SYGVQD (reference sequence). CDR3 length: 14 amino acids. V was pared by 9 bases and J by 1 base, with 3 bases of the junction left unmatched. Here the CDR3 reads CASQRGGSYNEQFF. The DNA of the CDR3 is TGCGCCAGTCAGCGGGGGGGATCCTACAATGAGCAGTTCTTC.

The rearrangement joins TRBV10-2 to TRBJ2-3, with TRBD1 identical over 11 bases. The CDR3 totals 15 residues. The V gene end was trimmed by 6 bases and the J gene end by 3 bases; junction bases not matched to a gene: 5. Germline CDR1 reads WSHSY; CDR2 reads SAAADI. The CDR3 nucleotides read TGCGCCAGCAGCGGGGGGACAGGGGGTACAGATACGCAGTATTTT. This encodes CASSGGTGGTDTQYF.

The chain employs TRBV2 and TRBJ2-3; 7 nucleotides align to TRBD2. Germline V gives CDR1 SNHLY, CDR2 FYNNEI. CDR3 length: 14 residues. V was clipped by 5 bases and J by 3 bases; unmatched bases: 5. This CDR3 reads CASSLGLETDTQYF. CDR3 sequence (DNA): TGTGCCAGCAGTCTAGGACTAGAGACAGATACGCAGTATTTT.

The rearrangement uses TRBV27 and TRBJ1-6, with 9 bases that match TRBD1. Germline trimming cut 2 bases from V and 3 bases from J; bases unmatched to any gene: 5. CDR3 length: 17 amino acids. CDR1 and CDR2 from the germline V gene are MNHEY and SMNVEV (reference sequence). The CDR3 bases are TGTGCCAGCAGTTTAATCGGGACAGGGCGCTATAATTCACCCCTCCACTTT. Translated, it gives CASSLIGTGRYNSPLHF.

The chain recombines TRBV19 with TRBJ1-5, with D uncertain. Germline V gene lookup returns CDR1 LNHDA and CDR2 SQIVND (reference sequence). CDR3 length: 19 residues. V was shortened by 2 bases and J by 5 bases, with 25 bases between the two germline ends. In DNA form, the CDR3 reads TGTGCCAGTAGTATAAACAGACTTCGAGGGAGAGCTTGGGATCAGCCCCAGCATTTT. Its translation is CASSINRLRGRAWDQPQHF.

This clone was detected a few times. Additional DNA sequences in this sample encode the identical CDR3. The chain uses TRBV5-5 and TRBJ1-5; D is possibly TRBD1 (6 bases). The CDR3 has 14 amino acids. Trimming cost V 4 bases and J 0 bases, with 8 bases left between them. Germline CDR1 SGHKS, CDR2 YYEKEE (reference sequence). For the CDR3, the DNA is TGTGCCAGCAGCCGAGGGGGTAGCAATCAGCCCCAGCATTTT. The encoded protein is CASSRGGSNQPQHF.

This chain connects TRBV18 to TRBJ2-2, with unresolved D. The CDR3 consists of 15 residues. Germline V gives CDR1 KGHSH, CDR2 LQKENI. The V end was cut by 1 base, the J end by 5 bases, with 11 bases between. The DNA of the CDR3 is TGTGCCAGCTCACCACTGGCCGAACATACCGGGGAGCTGTTTTTT. Protein sequence: CASSPLAEHTGELFF.

This clone has ten or more counts. The chain employs TRBV5-1 and TRBJ2-5; a possible D gene is TRBD1 (6 bases). Trimming shortened V by 1 base and J by 5 bases, and 18 bases separated the two germline ends. The CDR3 has 16 amino acids. Germline V lookup: CDR1 SGHRS, CDR2 YFSETQ. The CDR3 spells CASSLFSGAGTETQYF. Here the CDR3 DNA reads TGCGCCAGCAGCTTGTTCTCAGGGGCTGGAACGGAGACCCAGTACTTC. The entire variable domain, with the rest obtained from reference TRBV5-1 and TRBJ2-5, is as follows: KAGVTQTPRYLIKTRGQQVTLSCSPISGHRSVSWYQQTPGQGLQFLFEYFSETQRNKGNFPGRFSGRQFSNSRSEMNVSTLELGDSALYLCASSLFSGAGTETQYFGPGTRLLVL.